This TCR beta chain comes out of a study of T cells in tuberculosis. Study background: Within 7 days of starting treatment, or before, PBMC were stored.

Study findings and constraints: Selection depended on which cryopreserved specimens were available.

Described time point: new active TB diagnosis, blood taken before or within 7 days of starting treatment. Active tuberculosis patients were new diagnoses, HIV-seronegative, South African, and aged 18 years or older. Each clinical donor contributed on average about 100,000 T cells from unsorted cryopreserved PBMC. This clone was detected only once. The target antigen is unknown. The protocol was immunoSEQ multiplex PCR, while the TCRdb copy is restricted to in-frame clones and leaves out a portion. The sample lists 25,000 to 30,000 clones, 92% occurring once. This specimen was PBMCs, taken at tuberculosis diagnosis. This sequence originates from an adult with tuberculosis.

CDR3 nucleotides: TGCGCCAGCAGCCAAGATAGGACAGGGGGTGGTCAGCCCCAGCATTTT. Its protein product is CASSQDRTGGGQPQHF. The chain recombines TRBV4-3 with TRBJ1-5; 10 bases align to TRBD1. Germline assignment: CDR1 LGHNA and CDR2 YSLEER. The length of the CDR3 is 16 residues. The V gene end was trimmed by 0 bases and the J gene end by 6 bases; junction bases not matched to a gene: 5.